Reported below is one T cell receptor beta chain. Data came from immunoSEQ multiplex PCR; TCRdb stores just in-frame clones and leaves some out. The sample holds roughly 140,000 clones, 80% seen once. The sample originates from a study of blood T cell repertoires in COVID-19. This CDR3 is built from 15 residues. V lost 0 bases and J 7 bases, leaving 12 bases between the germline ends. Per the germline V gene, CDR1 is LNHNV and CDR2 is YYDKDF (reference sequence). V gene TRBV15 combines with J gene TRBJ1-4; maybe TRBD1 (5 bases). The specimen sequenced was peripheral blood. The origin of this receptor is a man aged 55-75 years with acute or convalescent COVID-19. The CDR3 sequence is CATSREYGAGEKLFF. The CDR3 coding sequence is TGTGCCACCAGCAGAGAATATGGGGCTGGTGAAAAACTGTTTTTT.